These T cell receptor beta chains were read from a single sample in a study of cytomegalovirus exposure and HLA in healthy donors. TCRdb keeps only in-frame clones here, not all; method: immunoSEQ multiplex PCR. The table has approximately 180,000 clones, roughly 86% seen once; the top ten hold roughly 3%. Sample: PBMCs. These receptor sequences come from a man between 18 and 29 years old in good health and CMV-seropositive. CDR3s include the opening cysteine and the closing phenylalanine or tryptophan. D genes are given only for firm matches. The size field is filled for only some rows; it gives once, few, many or a size class.

j_gene	v_gene	abundance	d_gene	len	CDR3aa	CDR3nt
TRBJ2-5	TRBV7-2	NA	NA	12	CASSLDGAAQYF	TGTGCCAGCAGCTTAGATGGGGCCGCCCAGTACTTC
TRBJ2-7	TRBV27	NA	NA	11	CASSLSYEQYF	TGTGCCAGCAGTTTGTCTTACGAGCAGTACTTC
TRBJ2-4	TRBV19	NA	TRBD2	17	CASSKLAGGADRNIQYF	TGTGCCAGTAGTAAACTAGCGGGGGGTGCTGATCGAAACATTCAGTACTTC
TRBJ1-1	TRBV9	NA	NA	17	CASSFGQGFYQNTEAFF	TGTGCCAGCAGCTTCGGGCAGGGGTTCTACCAGAACACTGAAGCTTTCTTT
TRBJ1-5	TRBV2	NA	NA	15	CASSEEGGSDQPQHF	TGTGCCAGCAGTGAAGAGGGGGGGTCGGATCAGCCCCAGCATTTT
TRBJ1-1	TRBV2	NA	NA	13	CASSDSGNTEAFF	TGTGCCAGCAGTGATAGTGGGAACACTGAAGCTTTCTTT
TRBJ2-7	TRBV5-1	NA	TRBD1	15	CASSPTGTGTYEQYF	TGCGCCAGCAGCCCCACCGGGACAGGGACCTACGAGCAGTACTTC
TRBJ2-6	TRBV7-2	NA	NA	15	CASSPKFSGANVLTF	TGTGCCAGCAGCCCCAAATTCTCTGGGGCCAACGTCCTGACTTTC
TRBJ1-1	TRBV9	NA	NA	14	CASNYRGSGTEAFF	TGTGCCAGCAACTACCGGGGGAGTGGCACTGAAGCTTTCTTT
TRBJ2-5	TRBV6-5	once	NA	14	CASSYSSGMETQYF	TGTGCCAGCAGTTACTCATCAGGGATGGAGACCCAGTACTTC